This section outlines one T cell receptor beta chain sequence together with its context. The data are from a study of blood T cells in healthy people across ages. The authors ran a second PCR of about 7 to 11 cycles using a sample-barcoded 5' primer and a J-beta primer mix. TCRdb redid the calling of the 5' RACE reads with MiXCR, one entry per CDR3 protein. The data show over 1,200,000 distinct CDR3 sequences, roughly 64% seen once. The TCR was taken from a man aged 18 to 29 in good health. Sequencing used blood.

CDR3 protein: CSARLRGEYNEQFF. DNA of the CDR3: TGCAGTGCTAGGTTGAGGGGGGAGTACAATGAGCAGTTCTTC. V gene TRBV20-1 combines with J gene TRBJ2-1, with D perhaps being TRBD1 or TRBD2 (6 bases each). Trimming cost V 3 bases and J 4 bases, with 13 bases left between them. There are 14 residues in the CDR3. Germline CDR1 is DFQATT and CDR2 is SNEGSKA (reference sequence).